This TCR beta chain was retrieved from a study of shared clonotypes between healthy human individuals. Several immunoSEQ 96-well plates shared each subset's DNA, each plate a replicate. Unsorted PBMC DNA was sequenced on ten immunoSEQ deep assay plates. Source study methods: Filtering differed for immunoSEQ, which gave only junction sequences without quality scores. The repertoire was sequenced with immunoSEQ multiplex PCR; TCRdb's copy has only in-frame clones and lacks some. D and trimming were read from the DNA, whereas the V and J calls and clone size are those reported in that table. The table has about 510,000 clones, 75% to 80% seen once. The donors were all Caucasian adults (living in Nashville, Tennessee). Sequenced: PBMCs. This clonotype was sampled from a middle-aged woman in good health. Some clones in this sample may be carry-over from other donors' samples.

For the CDR3, the DNA is TGTGCCAGTAGGGGACTAGCGGTCCGCAGCTCCTACAATGAGCAGTTCTTC. This encodes CASRGLAVRSSYNEQFF. The chain couples TRBV19 to TRBJ2-1; 11 nucleotides agree with TRBD2. The CDR3 extends over 17 amino acids. V lost 6 bases to trimming and J lost 0 bases; unmatched junction nucleotides: 7. Germline lookup yields CDR1 LNHDA and CDR2 SQIVND (reference sequence).